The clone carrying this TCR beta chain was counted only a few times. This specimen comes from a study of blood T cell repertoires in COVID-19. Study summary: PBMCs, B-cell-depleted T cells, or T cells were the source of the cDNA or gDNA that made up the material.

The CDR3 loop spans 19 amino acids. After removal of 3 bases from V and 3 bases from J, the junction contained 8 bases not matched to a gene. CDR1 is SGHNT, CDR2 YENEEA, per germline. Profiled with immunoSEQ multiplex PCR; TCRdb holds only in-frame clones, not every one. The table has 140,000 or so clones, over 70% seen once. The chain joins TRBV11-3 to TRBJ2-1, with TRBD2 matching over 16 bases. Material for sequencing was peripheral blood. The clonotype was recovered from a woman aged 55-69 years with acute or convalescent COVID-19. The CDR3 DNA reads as TGTGCCAGCAGCTTGGGGCCGGGACTAGCGGGAGGGCGCTACAATGAGCAGTTCTTC. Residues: CASSLGPGLAGGRYNEQFF.